The clone carrying this TCR beta chain showed up many times. An approximately 10 ml volume of fresh peripheral blood provided the PBMCs. CDR3 length equals 12 residues. The germline V gene encodes CDR1 PRHDT and CDR2 FYEKMQ (reference sequence). The V end was cut by 2 bases, the J end by 10 bases, with 9 bases between. Template material for amplifying TCR beta CDR3 regions consisted of RNA transcripts. The TCR CDR3 first-round RT-PCR relied on the HTBI primer set. From the multiplex PCR reads, TCRdb called clonotypes with MiXCR, one entry per CDR3 protein. The sample lists around 350,000 distinct CDR3 sequences; about a fifth were seen once. This sample is part of a study of T cells in Graves' hyperthyroidism and ophthalmopathy.

This clonotype originated in a woman younger than 35 with Graves' hyperthyroidism. Sample: blood. This chain links TRBV13 with TRBJ1-5; D call uncertain. CDR3 residues: CASSLFPGPQHF. CDR3 coding DNA: TGTGCCAGCAGCTTATTCCCGGGCCCCCAGCATTTT.